The clone carrying this T cell receptor (beta chain) was counted between two and nine times. These data originate in a study of blood T cell repertoires in COVID-19. Study background: The study drew acute and convalescent COVID-19 samples from the United States, Italy and Spain. PBMCs, B-cell-depleted T cells, or T cells were the source of the cDNA or gDNA that made up the material.

As originally analysed: The assay estimated nucleated cells by amplifying reference gene primers. TCRdb keeps only in-frame clones here, not all; method: immunoSEQ multiplex PCR. D and trimming come from the DNA, and the V and J calls and clone size come from that table. The data show hundreds of thousands of clones, 85% to 90% seen once. The CDR3 contains 15 residues. Trimming took off 3 bases at V and 0 bases at J, with 9 bases between the two ends. In germline, CDR1 is SEHNR, CDR2 FQNEAQ (reference sequence). Seattle patients were enrolled during active infection and followed longitudinally. The sequence came from a woman in her 50s with COVID-19, enrolled during active disease. Material for sequencing was peripheral blood. The chain couples TRBV7-9 to TRBJ1-3, with TRBD1 as a possible D gene (5 bases). The CDR3 sequence: CASSLGDYSGNTIYF. The DNA of the CDR3 is TGTGCCAGCAGCTTGGGGGACTACTCTGGAAACACCATATATTTT.